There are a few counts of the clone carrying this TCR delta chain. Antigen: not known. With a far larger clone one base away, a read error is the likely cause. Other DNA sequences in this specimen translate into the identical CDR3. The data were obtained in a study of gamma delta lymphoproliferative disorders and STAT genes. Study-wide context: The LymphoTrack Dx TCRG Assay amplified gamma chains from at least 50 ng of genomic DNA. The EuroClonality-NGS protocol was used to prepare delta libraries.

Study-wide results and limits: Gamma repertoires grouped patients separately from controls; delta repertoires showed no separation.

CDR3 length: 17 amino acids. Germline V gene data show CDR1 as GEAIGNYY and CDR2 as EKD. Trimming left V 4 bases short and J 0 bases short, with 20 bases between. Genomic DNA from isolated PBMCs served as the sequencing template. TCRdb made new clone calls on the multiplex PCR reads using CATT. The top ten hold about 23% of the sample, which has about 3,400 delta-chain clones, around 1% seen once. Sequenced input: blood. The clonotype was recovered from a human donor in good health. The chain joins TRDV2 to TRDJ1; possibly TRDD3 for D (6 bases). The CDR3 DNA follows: TGTGCCTGTGATCCGGTTATGGGGGGTCGGTACACCGATAAACTCATCTTT. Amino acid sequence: CACDPVMGGRYTDKLIF.